The rows below give T cell receptor beta chains drawn from one sample of a study of shared clonotypes between healthy human individuals. TCRdb's copy holds only in-frame clones and misses some; the assay was immunoSEQ multiplex PCR. Here the sample spans about 1.9 million clones, about 93% being singletons. Sequencing was carried out using naive CD8+ T cells from PBMCs. The receptors here all came from a man between 18 and 29 years old in good health. Some clones in this sample may be carry-over from other donors' samples. CDR3s include the opening cysteine and the closing phenylalanine or tryptophan. D genes are given only for firm matches. Clone size is shown for a subset of rows, as once, few, many or a class of expanded clone.

13 NA TRBJ2-1 TRBV14 NA TGTGCCAGCAGCCAAGGGCTGAGATATGAGCAGTTCTTC CASSQGLRYEQFF
16 NA TRBJ2-2 TRBV27 TRBD2 TGTGCCAGCAGTCCCGCGGGTCTAGCGGGAGCCGGGGAGCTGTTTTTT CASSPAGLAGAGELFF
13 NA TRBJ2-3 TRBV4-1 TRBD1 TGCGCCAGCAGCCAAACAGGGGCAGATACGCAGTATTTT CASSQTGADTQYF
14 NA TRBJ2-1 TRBV19 NA TGTGCCAGTAGTACGGCTCCCGCTCCTAATGAGCAGTTCTTC CASSTAPAPNEQFF
13 NA TRBJ2-1 TRBV9 NA TGTGCCAGCTGGGGGGGCTCATACAATGAGCAGTTCTTC CASWGGSYNEQFF
14 NA TRBJ1-1 TRBV7-2 NA TGTGCCAGCAGTTCCGACAGGAGCCGGCTCGGAGCTTTCTTT CASSSDRSRLGAFF
16 NA TRBJ2-1 TRBV25-1 TRBD1 TGTGCCAGCAGTGAATGGGACAGGTCGTCCTACAATGAGCAGTTCTTC CASSEWDRSSYNEQFF
12 NA TRBJ2-1 TRBV4-1 TRBD1 TGCGCCAGCAGCAACCAGGGGGCTGAGCAGTTCTTC CASSNQGAEQFF
14 NA TRBJ2-3 TRBV28 TRBD2 TGTGCCAGCAATCTAGCGGGTTTCACAGATACGCAGTATTTT CASNLAGFTDTQYF
14 NA TRBJ2-2 TRBV14 NA TGTGCCAGCAGCCAGGCCTTAAGTACCGGGGAGCTGTTTTTT CASSQALSTGELFF
13 NA TRBJ1-1 TRBV6-6 NA TGTGCCAGCAGTTACGGGTTTTTGGCTGAAGCTTTCTTT CASSYGFLAEAFF
15 once TRBJ2-2 TRBV27 TRBD1 TGTGCCAGCAGTCATGGACAGGGGTTTTCCGGGGAGCTGTTTTTT CASSHGQGFSGELFF
15 NA TRBJ2-5 TRBV7-2 NA TGTGCCAGCAGGTCTGACGGGGCGGCGTTAGAGACCCAGTACTTC CASRSDGAALETQYF
14 NA TRBJ2-7 TRBV29-1 NA TGCAGCGTTGAGGAGGGACAGAGCTCCTACGAGCAGTACTTC CSVEEGQSSYEQYF
15 NA TRBJ2-7 TRBV5-1 NA TGCGCCAGCAGCTTTACTAGTTCAGACACCTACGAGCAGTACTTC CASSFTSSDTYEQYF
18 NA TRBJ2-1 TRBV2 TRBD2 TGTGCCAGCAGCACTCCCCTAGCGGGAGGGCCGACCTACAATGAGCAGTTCTTC CASSTPLAGGPTYNEQFF
15 NA TRBJ1-3 TRBV19 NA TGTGCCAGTAGTATAACGGGAGGATCTGGAAACACCATATATTTT CASSITGGSGNTIYF
16 NA TRBJ1-5 TRBV4-1 TRBD1 TGCGCCAGCAGCCAGGGAGGGGACAGGAGCAATCAGCCCCAGCATTTT CASSQGGDRSNQPQHF
13 NA TRBJ1-1 TRBV6-5 NA TGTGCCAGCAGTTGGGCGCGGTCGGTTGAAGCTTTCTTT CASSWARSVEAFF
15 NA TRBJ2-1 TRBV15 NA TGTGCCACCAGCAGAGGAGGTAGCTCCTACAATGAGCAGTTCTTC CATSRGGSSYNEQFF
14 NA TRBJ1-5 TRBV27 TRBD1 TGTGCCAGCAGCTCGACAGGGGACAATCAGCCCCAGCATTTT CASSSTGDNQPQHF
13 NA TRBJ1-1 TRBV29-1 NA TGCAGCGTTGTCATAGGGGATAACACTGAAGCTTTCTTT CSVVIGDNTEAFF
15 NA TRBJ1-2 TRBV7-9 TRBD1 TGTGCCAGCAGCATCACAGGGGCCGGGAGCTATGGCTACACCTTC CASSITGAGSYGYTF
15 NA TRBJ2-5 TRBV11-2 NA TGTGCCAGCAGCTTAGCCCGGGACGGACAAGAGACCCAGTACTTC CASSLARDGQETQYF
15 NA TRBJ2-7 TRBV30 NA TGTGCCTCCTTAGACGGGCTACGAGGGAAATACGAGCAGTACTTC CASLDGLRGKYEQYF
13 NA TRBJ1-4 TRBV4-3 NA TGCGCCAGCAGCCCGGGCCTGGTGGAAAAACTGTTTTTT CASSPGLVEKLFF
14 NA TRBJ2-1 TRBV7-2 NA TGTGCCAGCAGCTCTCGACTAGCCTACAATGAGCAGTTCTTC CASSSRLAYNEQFF
13 NA TRBJ2-3 TRBV6-5 NA TGTGCCAGCAGTTACGGGGTTGCAGATACGCAGTATTTT CASSYGVADTQYF
15 NA TRBJ2-5 TRBV15 TRBD2 TGTGCCACCAGCAGTGGACTAGCCCAAAGTGGGACCCAGTACTTC CATSSGLAQSGTQYF
16 NA TRBJ2-7 TRBV2 NA TGTGCCAGCAGTGAAGCGCCGGGGGAGCACACCTACGAGCAGTACTTC CASSEAPGEHTYEQYF
14 NA TRBJ2-1 TRBV5-1 TRBD2 TGCGCCAGCAGCTTTTCAGGACTAGCGAATGAGCAGTTCTTC CASSFSGLANEQFF
14 NA TRBJ2-7 TRBV27 NA TGTGCCAGCAGTTTAGAGGGCAGATTCTACGAGCAGTACTTC CASSLEGRFYEQYF
14 NA TRBJ2-6 TRBV28 NA TGTGCCAGCAGTTTATTTTCTGGGGCCAACGTCCTGACTTTC CASSLFSGANVLTF
17 NA TRBJ1-3 TRBV5-3 NA TGTGCCAGAAGCTTACGATGGCGGAAACACTCTGGAAACACCATATATTTT CARSLRWRKHSGNTIYF
16 NA TRBJ2-5 TRBV4-3 NA TGCGCCAGCAGCCAAGAGTGGACCCTCCCCCAAGAGACCCAGTACTTC CASSQEWTLPQETQYF
15 few TRBJ1-1 TRBV5-1 TRBD1 TGCGCCAGCAGCAGTCTGACAGGGGAGGGAACTGAAGCTTTCTTT CASSSLTGEGTEAFF
14 NA TRBJ2-7 TRBV7-9 NA TGTGCCAGCAGCTCAAAAGGTGGGTCCGGCGAGCAGTACTTC CASSSKGGSGEQYF
18 NA TRBJ2-5 TRBV5-4 TRBD2 TGTGCCAGCAGCTTGGGGGCTGCTAGCGGGAGTAGAATGGAGACCCAGTACTTC CASSLGAASGSRMETQYF
14 NA TRBJ1-2 TRBV5-8 NA TGTGCCAGCAGCTTGGAGGCGGGAAAATATGGCTACACCTTC CASSLEAGKYGYTF
15 NA TRBJ2-1 TRBV5-1 NA TGCGCCAGCAGGTTAGGACCGAAGGTGGAGAATGAGCAGTTCTTC CASRLGPKVENEQFF
18 NA TRBJ2-5 TRBV27 NA TGTGCCAGCAGTTCACAGCCCTTTCATCCCCGGGCCCAAGAGACCCAGTACTTC CASSSQPFHPRAQETQYF
14 once TRBJ2-7 TRBV7-9 NA TGTGCCAGCAGCTTCCCAGGGGTATACTACGAGCAGTACTTC CASSFPGVYYEQYF
12 NA TRBJ1-3 TRBV11-1 NA TGTGCCAGCAGCTTGACGGGAAACACCATATATTTT CASSLTGNTIYF
12 NA TRBJ2-5 TRBV13 NA TGTGCCAGCGGGGAAGTCCAAGAGACCCAGTACTTC CASGEVQETQYF
15 NA TRBJ2-5 TRBV29-1 NA TGCAGCGTAGAGCCCGCGGACCTTGTTGGGGAGACCCAGTACTTC CSVEPADLVGETQYF
17 NA TRBJ2-7 TRBV4-3 NA TGCGCCAGCAGCCAAGATTACCGCCGCCGGGGCTCCTACGAGCAGTACTTC CASSQDYRRRGSYEQYF
9 NA TRBJ2-7 TRBV5-8 NA TGTGCCAGCGTGGCCGTGCAGTACTTC CASVAVQYF
15 NA TRBJ2-6 TRBV9 NA TGTGCCAGCAGCAAGCAGGGGACTGGGGCCAACGTCCTGACTTTC CASSKQGTGANVLTF
12 NA TRBJ1-2 TRBV6-6 NA TGTGCCAGCACCTCCGCGACAGTTGGCTACACCTTC CASTSATVGYTF
14 NA TRBJ2-5 TRBV27 NA TGTGCCAGCAGTTCACCGGGACATCCGGAGACCCAGTACTTC CASSSPGHPETQYF
16 NA TRBJ2-7 TRBV4-1 TRBD2 TGCGCCAGCAGCCAGGCCTCGGGACTAGCGGTTTACGAGCAGTACTTC CASSQASGLAVYEQYF
13 NA TRBJ2-7 TRBV7-9 NA TGTGCCAGCAGTTGGAAGGGCTCCTACGAGCAGTACTTC CASSWKGSYEQYF
17 NA TRBJ1-1 TRBV28 TRBD1 TGTGCCAGCAGTTTCCGGCTGCGAGGACAGGGAAGCACTGAAGCTTTCTTT CASSFRLRGQGSTEAFF
17 once TRBJ2-1 TRBV4-3 TRBD1 TGCGCCAGCAGCCAATCTTGGACAGGGGGCTCCTACAATGAGCAGTTCTTC CASSQSWTGGSYNEQFF